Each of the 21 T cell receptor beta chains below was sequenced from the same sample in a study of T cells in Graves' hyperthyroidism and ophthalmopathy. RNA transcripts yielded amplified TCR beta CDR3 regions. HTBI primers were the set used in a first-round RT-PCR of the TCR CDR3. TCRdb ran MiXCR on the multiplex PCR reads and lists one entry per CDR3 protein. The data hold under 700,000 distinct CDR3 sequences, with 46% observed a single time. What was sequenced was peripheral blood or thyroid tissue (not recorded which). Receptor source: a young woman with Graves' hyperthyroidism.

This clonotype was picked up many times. In DNA, the CDR3 is TGTGCCAGCAGCGTAACCCGATCACCCCTCCACTTT. Its translation is CASSVTRSPLHF. The chain recombines TRBV7-9 with TRBJ1-6; D ambiguous. The CDR3 contains 12 residues. Germline V gene lookup returns CDR1 SEHNR and CDR2 FQNEAQ (reference sequence). V was pared by 5 bases and J by 10 bases, with 9 bases between.

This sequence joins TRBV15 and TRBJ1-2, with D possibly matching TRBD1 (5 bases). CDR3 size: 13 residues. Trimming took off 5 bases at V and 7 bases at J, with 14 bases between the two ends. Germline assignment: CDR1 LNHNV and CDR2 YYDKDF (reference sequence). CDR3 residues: CATSFREGGGYTF. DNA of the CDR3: TGTGCCACCAGCTTCAGGGAGGGAGGTGGCTACACCTTC.

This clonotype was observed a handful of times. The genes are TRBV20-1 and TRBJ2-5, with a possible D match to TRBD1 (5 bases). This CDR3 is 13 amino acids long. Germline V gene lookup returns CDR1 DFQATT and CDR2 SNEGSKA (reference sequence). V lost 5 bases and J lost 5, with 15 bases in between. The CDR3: CSAGAEPFETQYF. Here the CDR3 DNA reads TGCAGTGCTGGGGCAGAACCTTTTGAGACCCAGTACTTC.

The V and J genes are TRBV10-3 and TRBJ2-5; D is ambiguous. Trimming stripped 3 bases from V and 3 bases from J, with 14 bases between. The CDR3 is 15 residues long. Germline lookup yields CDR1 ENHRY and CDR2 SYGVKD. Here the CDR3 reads CAISEDKSAKETQYF. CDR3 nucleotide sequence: TGTGCCATCAGTGAAGACAAGAGCGCTAAAGAGACCCAGTACTTC.

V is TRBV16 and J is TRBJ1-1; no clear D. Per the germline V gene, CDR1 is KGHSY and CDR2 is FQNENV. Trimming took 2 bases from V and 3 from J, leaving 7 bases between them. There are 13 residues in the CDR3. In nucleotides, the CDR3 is TGTGCCAGCAGCCAAAATACAGACACTGAAGCTTTCTTT. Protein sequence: CASSQNTDTEAFF.

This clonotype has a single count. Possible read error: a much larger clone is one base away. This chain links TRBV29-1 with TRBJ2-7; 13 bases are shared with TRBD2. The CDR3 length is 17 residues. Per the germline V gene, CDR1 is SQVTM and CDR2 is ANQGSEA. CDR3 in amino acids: CSVEIGLAGDTPYEQCF. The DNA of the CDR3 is TGCAGCGTTGAAATAGGACTAGCGGGAGATACCCCCTACGAGCAGTGCTTC.

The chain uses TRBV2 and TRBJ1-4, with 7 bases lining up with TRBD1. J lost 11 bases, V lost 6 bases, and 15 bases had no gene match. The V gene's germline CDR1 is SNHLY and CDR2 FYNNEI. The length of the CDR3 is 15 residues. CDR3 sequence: CASSRGQLLLRKLFF. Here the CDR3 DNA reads TGTGCCAGCAGCCGGGGACAGCTCCTCTTGAGGAAACTGTTTTTT.

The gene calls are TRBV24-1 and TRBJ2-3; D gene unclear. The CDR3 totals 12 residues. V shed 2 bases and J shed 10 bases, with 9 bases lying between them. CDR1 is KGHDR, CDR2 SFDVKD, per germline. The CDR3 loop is CATSDSDEAQYF. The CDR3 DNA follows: TGTGCCACCAGTGATTCCGACGAGGCGCAGTATTTT.

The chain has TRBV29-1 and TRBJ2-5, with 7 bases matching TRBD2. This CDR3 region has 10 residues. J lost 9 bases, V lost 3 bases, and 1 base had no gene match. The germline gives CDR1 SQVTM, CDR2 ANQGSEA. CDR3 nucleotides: TGCAGCGTTGATGGGGGGGCCCAGTACTTC. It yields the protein CSVDGGAQYF. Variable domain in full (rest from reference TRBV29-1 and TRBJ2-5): SAVISQKPSRDICQRGTSLTIQCQVDSQVTMMFWYRQQPGQSLTLIATANQGSEATYESGFVIDKFPISRPNLTFSTLTVSNMSPEDSSIYLCSVDGGAQYFGPGTRLLVL.

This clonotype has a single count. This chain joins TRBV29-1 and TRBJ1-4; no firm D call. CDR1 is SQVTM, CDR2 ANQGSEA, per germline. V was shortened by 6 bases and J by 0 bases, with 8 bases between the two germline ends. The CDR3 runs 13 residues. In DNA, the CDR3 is TGCAGCGTCCAGGTTTCAACTAATGAAAAACTGTTTTTT. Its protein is CSVQVSTNEKLFF. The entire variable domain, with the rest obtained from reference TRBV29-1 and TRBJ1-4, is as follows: SAVISQKPSRDICQRGTSLTIQCQVDSQVTMMFWYRQQPGQSLTLIATANQGSEATYESGFVIDKFPISRPNLTFSTLTVSNMSPEDSSIYLCSVQVSTNEKLFFGSGTQLSVL.

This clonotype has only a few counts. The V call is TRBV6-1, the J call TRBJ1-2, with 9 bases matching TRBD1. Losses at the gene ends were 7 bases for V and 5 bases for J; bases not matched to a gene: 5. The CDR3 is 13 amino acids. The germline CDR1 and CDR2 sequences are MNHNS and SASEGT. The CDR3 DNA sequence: TGTGCCAGCACACGGACAGGGGAGTATGGCTACACCTTC. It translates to CASTRTGEYGYTF.

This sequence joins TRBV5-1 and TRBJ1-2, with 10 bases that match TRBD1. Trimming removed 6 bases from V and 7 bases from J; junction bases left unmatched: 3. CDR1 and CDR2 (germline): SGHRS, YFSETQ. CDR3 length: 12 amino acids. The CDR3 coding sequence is TGCGCCAGCACCCGGGACAGGGGTGGCTACACCTTC. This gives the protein CASTRDRGGYTF.

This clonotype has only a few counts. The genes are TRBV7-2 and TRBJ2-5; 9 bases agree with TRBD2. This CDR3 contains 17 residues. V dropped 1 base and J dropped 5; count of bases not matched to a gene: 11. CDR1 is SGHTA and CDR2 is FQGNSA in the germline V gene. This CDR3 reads CASSLVGSGSISETQYF. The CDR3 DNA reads TGTGCCAGCAGCTTAGTGGGTAGCGGGAGTATCTCGGAGACCCAGTACTTC.

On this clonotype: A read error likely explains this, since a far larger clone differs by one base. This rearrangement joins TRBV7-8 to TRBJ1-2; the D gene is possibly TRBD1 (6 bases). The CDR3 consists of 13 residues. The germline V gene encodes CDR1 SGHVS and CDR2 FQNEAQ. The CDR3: CASSSGGNYGYAF. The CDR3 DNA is TGTGCCAGCAGCTCGGGGGGCAACTATGGCTACGCCTTC.

CDR3 DNA sequence: TGTGCCAGCAGCCGGACAGGGGGCACAGTGGAAGGCTACACCTTC. Amino acids: CASSRTGGTVEGYTF. The gene calls are TRBV7-9 and TRBJ1-2; 11 bases match TRBD1. CDR3 length: 15 residues. Germline V gives CDR1 SEHNR, CDR2 FQNEAQ (reference sequence). V shed 5 bases, J shed 8 bases, and the junction held 10 bases outside the gene matches.

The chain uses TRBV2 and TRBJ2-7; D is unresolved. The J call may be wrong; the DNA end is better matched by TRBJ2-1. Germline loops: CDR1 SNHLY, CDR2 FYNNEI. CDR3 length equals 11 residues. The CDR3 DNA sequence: TGTGCCAGCAGCGTGTCACATGAGCAGTTCTTC. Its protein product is CASSVSHEQFF.

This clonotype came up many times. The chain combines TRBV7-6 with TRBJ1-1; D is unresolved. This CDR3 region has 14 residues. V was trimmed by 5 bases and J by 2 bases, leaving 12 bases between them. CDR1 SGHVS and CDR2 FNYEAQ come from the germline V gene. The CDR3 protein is CASSPGNSNTEAFF. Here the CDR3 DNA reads TGTGCCAGCAGCCCTGGAAACAGTAACACTGAAGCTTTCTTT. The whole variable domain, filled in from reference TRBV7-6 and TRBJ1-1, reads GAGVSQSPRYKVTKRGQDVALRCDPISGHVSLYWYRQALGQGPEFLTYFNYEAQQDKSGLPNDRFSAERPEGSISTLTIQRTEQRDSAMYRCASSPGNSNTEAFFGQGTRLTVV.

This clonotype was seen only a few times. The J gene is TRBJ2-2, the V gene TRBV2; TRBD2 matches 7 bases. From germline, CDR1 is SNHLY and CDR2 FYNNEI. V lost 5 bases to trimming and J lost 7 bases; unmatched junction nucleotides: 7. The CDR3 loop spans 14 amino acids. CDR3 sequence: CASSIGLVNGELFF. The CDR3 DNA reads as TGTGCCAGCAGTATCGGACTAGTAAACGGGGAGCTGTTTTTT.

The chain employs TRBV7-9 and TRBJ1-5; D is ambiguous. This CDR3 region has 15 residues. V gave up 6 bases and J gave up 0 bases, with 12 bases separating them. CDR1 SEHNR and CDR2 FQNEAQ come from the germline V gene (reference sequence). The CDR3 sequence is CASSGRRNSNQPQHF. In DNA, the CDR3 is TGTGCCAGCAGTGGGCGACGGAATAGCAATCAGCCCCAGCATTTT.

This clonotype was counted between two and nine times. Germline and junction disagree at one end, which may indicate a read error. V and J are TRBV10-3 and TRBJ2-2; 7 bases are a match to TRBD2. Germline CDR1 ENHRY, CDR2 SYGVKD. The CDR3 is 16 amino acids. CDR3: CASSFGLGRNTGELFF. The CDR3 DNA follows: TGTGCCAGCAGTTTCGGACTAGGCCGGAACACCGGGGAGCTGTTTTTT.

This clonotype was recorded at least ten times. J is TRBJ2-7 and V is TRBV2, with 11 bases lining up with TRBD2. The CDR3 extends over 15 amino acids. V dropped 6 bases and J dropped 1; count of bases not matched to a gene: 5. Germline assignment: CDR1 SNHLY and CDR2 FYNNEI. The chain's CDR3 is CASRLAGGPSYEQYF. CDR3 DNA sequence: TGTGCCAGCAGGTTAGCGGGAGGGCCTTCCTACGAGCAGTACTTC.